The next 2 T cell receptor beta chains were all read from a single sample in a study of T-cell reconstitution after alpha-beta-depleted transplantation in children. Unique molecular identifiers were incorporated into the prepared TCRbeta library. TCRdb passed the PCR reads through MiXCR, listing each CDR3 protein once. The table lists under 750,000 distinct CDR3 sequences, about 23% of them singletons. The sample consisted of PBMCs, mostly from graft donor cells, taken 360 days after TCRalphabeta/CD19-depleted stem cell transplant. All receptors derive from a boy in the first two years of life who had a stem cell transplant for acute myeloid leukemia, so the T cells may come from the graft donor.

This clonotype was found a few times. The gene calls are TRBV12-3 or TRBV12-4 and TRBJ2-5, with TRBD1 identical over 7 bases. The CDR3 sequence is 14 residues long. Trimming at V came to 7 bases and at J to 2 bases, leaving 7 bases not matched to a gene. This chain's CDR3 is CASTQLGQQETQYF. CDR3 DNA: TGTGCCAGCACCCAACTGGGACAGCAAGAGACCCAGTACTTC.

This clonotype was seen only a few times. This chain uses TRBV20-1 with TRBJ2-7; 11 bases fit TRBD1. The CDR3 is 15 residues long. Germline lookup yields CDR1 DFQATT and CDR2 SNEGSKA (reference sequence). After removal of 3 bases from V and 3 bases from J, the junction contained 7 bases not matched to a gene. The CDR3 DNA reads TGCAGTGCTAGTTCAGGGACAGGGGGTGTCTACGAGCAGTACTTC. It translates to CSASSGTGGVYEQYF.